These 29 T cell receptor beta chains share one sample of origin, sequenced in a study of blood T cell repertoires in COVID-19. Only in-frame clones appear in the TCRdb table, and some are missing; sequencing was by immunoSEQ multiplex PCR. The sample lists 150,000 or so clones, about 89% occurring once. Sequencing was carried out using peripheral blood. These receptor sequences come from a man between 60 and 75 years old with active or convalescent COVID-19.

This rearrangement joins TRBV30 to TRBJ1-1; perhaps TRBD1 as D (5 bases). CDR3 length equals 12 residues. Trimming removed 5 bases from V and 1 base from J, with 8 bases in between. Germline V CDR1 and CDR2: GTSNPN, SVGIG (reference sequence). CDR3 sequence: CAWHRPNTEAFF. Written as DNA, the CDR3 is TGTGCCTGGCACAGGCCGAACACTGAAGCTTTCTTT.

This clone appeared once. The V and J genes are TRBV25-1 and TRBJ2-7, with D possibly TRBD1 on 6 matching bases. CDR3 size: 15 residues. V was shortened by 3 bases and J by 6 bases, with 18 bases between the two germline ends. Germline V gene lookup returns CDR1 MGHDK and CDR2 SYGVNS. The CDR3: CASSDRQVFGGEQYF. As DNA, the CDR3 is TGTGCCAGCAGTGACAGACAGGTTTTTGGGGGCGAGCAGTACTTC.

The chain carries TRBV5-1 and TRBJ2-4; possibly TRBD2 for D (5 bases). The CDR3 consists of 13 residues. Trimming took off 6 bases at V and 3 bases at J, with 10 bases between the two ends. Germline CDR1 SGHRS, CDR2 YFSETQ. CDR3 nucleotides: TGCGCCAGCACAGAGGGAGACAAAAACATTCAGTACTTC. Protein sequence: CASTEGDKNIQYF.

The rearrangement links TRBV24-1 to TRBJ1-2; no clear D gene. The CDR3 length is 15 residues. Germline V gene lookup returns CDR1 KGHDR and CDR2 SFDVKD. The V end lost 2 bases, the J end lost 3 bases, and 12 bases lay between the germline ends. CDR3 nucleotides: TGTGCCACCAGTGATTCGGCGACAAATCACTATGGCTACACCTTC. Its translation: CATSDSATNHYGYTF.

This chain joins TRBV24-1 and TRBJ2-5; weak D call: TRBD2 (6 bases). Trimming took 4 bases from V and 4 from J, leaving 9 bases between them. Germline CDR1 KGHDR, CDR2 SFDVKD. This CDR3 is 13 amino acids long. The CDR3 sequence: CATSEAGTETQYF. CDR3 sequence (DNA): TGTGCCACCAGTGAGGCGGGGACAGAGACCCAGTACTTC.

J is TRBJ2-5 and V is TRBV7-2, with TRBD2 identical over 12 bases. CDR1 SGHTA and CDR2 FQGNSA come from the germline V gene. V lost 5 bases to trimming and J lost 7 bases; unmatched junction nucleotides: 11. This CDR3 spans 16 amino acids. The CDR3 bases are TGTGCCAGCAGCCCTGTGTCTAGCGGGGGGGTAGGGACCCAGTACTTC. Translating gives CASSPVSSGGVGTQYF.

V is TRBV30 and J is TRBJ2-7; 9 positions match TRBD2. Germline trimming cut 1 base from V and 0 bases from J; bases unmatched to any gene: 7. CDR3 length equals 16 residues. Germline values: CDR1 GTSNPN, CDR2 SVGIG (reference sequence). In DNA form, the CDR3 reads TGTGCCTGGAGTGGCGGACTAGCGTCGCACTCCTACGAGCAGTACTTC. It translates to CAWSGGLASHSYEQYF.

The J gene is TRBJ2-5, the V gene TRBV18; 7 bases fit TRBD2. In germline, CDR1 is KGHSH, CDR2 LQKENI. With 0 bases clipped from V and 2 bases from J, the junction kept 6 bases outside the gene matches. The CDR3 covers 16 residues. The CDR3 loop reads CASSPPVAAGQETQYF. The CDR3 coding sequence is TGTGCCAGCTCACCACCGGTGGCAGCGGGACAAGAGACCCAGTACTTC.

The chain recombines TRBV19 with TRBJ2-5, with TRBD2 identical over 7 bases. With V trimmed by 0 bases and J by 4 bases, 5 bases remained unmatched. The germline CDR1 and CDR2 sequences are LNHDA and SQIVND (reference sequence). There are 15 residues in the CDR3. CDR3 residues: CASSIDSVAGETQYF. DNA for the CDR3: TGTGCCAGTAGTATAGACTCGGTAGCGGGAGAGACCCAGTACTTC.

CDR3 DNA sequence: TGTGCCAGCAGTTCCGCGGGGCGGGAGCACACCGGGGAGCTGTTTTTT. Translation gives CASSSAGREHTGELFF. This chain connects TRBV6-5 to TRBJ2-2, with 7 bases fitting TRBD2. The V gene's germline CDR1 is MNHEY and CDR2 SVGAGI. This CDR3 comprises 16 residues. The J segment lost 3 bases and the V segment lost 4 bases, leaving 8 bases of the junction unmatched.

This clone turned up a few times. The V and J genes are TRBV5-1 and TRBJ1-4; D might be TRBD1 (5 bases). V was cut by 3 bases and J by 0 bases, with 9 bases left in between. The germline V gene encodes CDR1 SGHRS and CDR2 YFSETQ. The CDR3 spans 15 residues. The CDR3 sequence: CASSSGTPTNEKLFF. The CDR3 bases are TGCGCCAGCAGCTCCGGGACTCCAACTAATGAAAAACTGTTTTTT.

This chain connects TRBV4-1 to TRBJ2-7; 8 nucleotides line up with TRBD1. Germline V lookup: CDR1 MGHRA, CDR2 YSYEKL. Trimming cost V 4 bases and J 6 bases; bases outside gene matches: 8. The CDR3 consists of 14 residues. DNA for the CDR3: TGCGCCAGCAGCCCCCGCGCAGGGGGCGCCGAGCAGTACTTC. This encodes CASSPRAGGAEQYF.

The chain has TRBV28 and TRBJ1-1, with D possibly being TRBD1 (6 bases). CDR1 is MDHEN, CDR2 SYDVKM, per germline. This CDR3 region has 14 residues. V shed 2 bases and J shed 4 bases, with 11 bases lying between them. CDR3 sequence reads: CASSLGGRSTEAFF. In DNA, the CDR3 is TGTGCCAGCAGTTTAGGGGGCCGTTCCACTGAAGCTTTCTTT.

The rearrangement uses TRBV28 and TRBJ1-6; 8 bases agree with TRBD1. The V gene's germline CDR1 is MDHEN and CDR2 SYDVKM. This CDR3 comprises 18 residues. The J segment lost 0 bases and the V segment lost 3 bases, leaving 7 bases of the junction unmatched. This CDR3 reads CASSLGRGPSSYNSPLHF. CDR3 coding DNA: TGTGCCAGCAGTTTGGGCAGGGGGCCGAGCTCCTATAATTCACCCCTCCACTTT.

This clone was seen a handful of times. The rearrangement links TRBV3-1 (or the pseudogene TRBV3-2) to TRBJ2-2; weak D call: TRBD1 (6 bases). The V and J ends lost 5 bases and 4 bases respectively, with 14 bases between them. CDR3 length: 15 amino acids. The germline V gene has CDR1 LGHDT and CDR2 YNNKEL (reference sequence). CDR3 coding DNA: TGTGCCAGCAGCTTCAGGGACATCTCCACCGGGGAGCTGTTTTTT. Translating gives CASSFRDISTGELFF.

This chain links TRBV27 with TRBJ1-2; D perhaps matches TRBD1 (6 bases). The length of the CDR3 is 14 residues. V dropped 4 bases and J dropped 10 bases, with 19 bases sitting between them. Germline-derived CDR1 and CDR2 are MNHEY and SMNVEV (reference sequence). The CDR3 spells CASSSSGQGALYTF. The CDR3 coding sequence is TGTGCCAGCAGTTCCTCGGGACAAGGAGCTCTCTACACCTTC.

J is TRBJ1-1 and V is TRBV9, with D unresolved. Per germline, CDR1 SGDLS and CDR2 YYNGEE. This CDR3 contains 13 residues. V was cut by 0 bases and J by 4 bases, with 7 bases left in between. CDR3 in amino acids: CASSVGATTEAFF. The CDR3 DNA is TGTGCCAGCAGCGTAGGGGCGACCACTGAAGCTTTCTTT.

This clone has just one count. V and J are TRBV9 and TRBJ1-6; a weak D match, TRBD1 (6 bases). This CDR3 is 14 amino acids long. Germline CDR1 and CDR2: SGDLS and YYNGEE. The V end lost 0 bases, the J end lost 10 bases, and 11 bases lay between the germline ends. DNA of the CDR3: TGTGCCAGCAGCGTAGAACAGGGAGACTCACCCCTCCACTTT. Its protein is CASSVEQGDSPLHF.

This clone was seen just once. V is TRBV19 and J is TRBJ1-2; TRBD1 is a possible D gene (5 bases). The V end lost 11 bases, the J end lost 4 bases, and 20 bases lay between the germline ends. The germline V gene encodes CDR1 LNHDA and CDR2 SQIVND (reference sequence). The CDR3 contains 14 residues. The CDR3 spells CASTYAQGPYGYTF. In DNA, the CDR3 is TGTGCCTCGACCTACGCGCAGGGCCCCTATGGCTACACCTTC.

This sequence joins TRBV7-8 and TRBJ2-2, with D tentatively TRBD2 (6 bases). Germline CDR1 is SGHVS and CDR2 is FQNEAQ. The CDR3 has 13 residues. V was pared by 2 bases and J by 7 bases, with 8 bases between. The CDR3 DNA follows: TGTGCCAGCAGCTTATTCGGGGGCGGGGAGCTGTTTTTT. This gives the protein CASSLFGGGELFF. Combining the CDR3 with reference TRBV7-8 and TRBJ2-2 gives the whole variable domain GAGVSQSPRYKVAKRGQDVALRCDPISGHVSLFWYQQALGQGPEFLTYFQNEAQLDKSGLPSDRFFAERPEGSVSTLKIQRTQQEDSAVYLCASSLFGGGELFFGEGSRLTVL.

V and J are TRBV5-4 and TRBJ1-6; TRBD1 might be the D (5 bases). V lost 3 bases to trimming and J lost 9 bases, with 22 bases between them. This CDR3 is 17 amino acids long. Germline values: CDR1 SGHNT, CDR2 YYREEE (reference sequence). This CDR3 reads CASSSSNYRMGGSPLHF. CDR3 DNA sequence: TGTGCCAGCAGCTCCTCGAACTATCGTATGGGGGGTTCACCCCTCCACTTT.

This clone turned up a few times. CDR3 sequence: CASSLFGAGSSYNEQFF. In nucleotides, the CDR3 is TGTGCCAGCAGTTTATTTGGGGCGGGGAGCTCCTACAATGAGCAGTTCTTC. The rearrangement links TRBV28 to TRBJ2-1, with TRBD2 as a possible D gene (6 bases). V dropped 1 base and J dropped 0 bases, with 13 bases sitting between them. This CDR3 spans 17 amino acids. Germline V gene data show CDR1 as MDHEN and CDR2 as SYDVKM.

The rearrangement links TRBV30 to TRBJ1-4; 8 bases line up with TRBD1. The CDR3 consists of 15 residues. Germline V gene lookup returns CDR1 GTSNPN and CDR2 SVGIG (reference sequence). After removal of 1 base from V and 4 bases from J, the junction contained 5 bases not matched to a gene. CDR3 DNA sequence: TGTGCCTGGAGTGGGACAGGGTTGGGTAATGAAAAACTGTTTTTT. It specifies CAWSGTGLGNEKLFF.

The CDR3 reads CASSAGGQGIAEQFF. The CDR3, as DNA: TGTGCCAGCAGTGCTGGCGGGCAAGGGATAGCTGAGCAGTTCTTC. V usage is TRBV2 and J usage is TRBJ2-1; D might be TRBD2 (5 bases). This CDR3 comprises 15 residues. The germline V gene encodes CDR1 SNHLY and CDR2 FYNNEI. The V gene lost 4 bases and the J gene lost 9 bases, with 19 bases spanning the gap. Using reference TRBV2 and TRBJ2-1 for the parts outside the CDR3, the full variable domain is EPEVTQTPSHQVTQMGQEVILRCVPISNHLYFYWYRQILGQKVEFLVSFYNNEISEKSEIFDDQFSVERPDGSNFTLKIRSTKLEDSAMYFCASSAGGQGIAEQFFGPGTRLTVL.

This chain joins TRBV7-9 and TRBJ2-3; 9 bases are a match to TRBD2. The CDR3 spans 15 residues. Germline lookup yields CDR1 SEHNR and CDR2 FQNEAQ (reference sequence). With V trimmed by 2 bases and J by 2 bases, 2 bases remained unmatched. For the CDR3, the DNA is TGTGCCAGCAGCTTACTAGCGGGGTTCACAGATACGCAGTATTTT. It translates to CASSLLAGFTDTQYF.

The chain has TRBV19 and TRBJ1-1, with TRBD1 matching 8 bases. Germline V CDR1 and CDR2: LNHDA, SQIVND (reference sequence). J gave up 5 bases and V 8 bases, and 10 bases lay outside the gene matches. This CDR3 spans 14 amino acids. CDR3: CASVTQGAGTEAFF. CDR3 nucleotide sequence: TGTGCCAGTGTAACTCAGGGGGCAGGGACTGAAGCTTTCTTT.

This rearrangement joins TRBV2 to TRBJ1-5, with 8 nucleotides matching TRBD1. The CDR3 spans 14 residues. V lost 7 bases, J lost 7 bases, and 9 bases stayed unmatched. Germline CDR1 reads SNHLY; CDR2 reads FYNNEI. As DNA, the CDR3 is TGTGCCAGCAAGAACAGGGGGTTCCAGCAGCCCCAGCATTTT. Protein product: CASKNRGFQQPQHF.

This chain links TRBV5-1 with TRBJ2-5, with 8 bases identical to TRBD2. V gave up 8 bases and J gave up 2 bases; unmatched junction bases: 11. The CDR3 has 15 amino acids. Germline assignment: CDR1 SGHRS and CDR2 YFSETQ. The CDR3 loop reads CASRLSGALQETQYF. The CDR3 nucleotides read TGCGCCAGTCGGCTTAGCGGGGCCCTTCAAGAGACCCAGTACTTC.

The chain uses TRBV9 and TRBJ1-5, with unresolved D. CDR3 length equals 15 residues. CDR1 is SGDLS and CDR2 is YYNGEE in the germline V gene. Trimming cost V 0 bases and J 5 bases, with 12 bases left between them. DNA for the CDR3: TGTGCCAGCAGCGTAGGCGGGATATGGGATCAGCCCCAGCATTTT. It codes for CASSVGGIWDQPQHF.